A selection of T cell receptor beta chains follows, all from one sample in a study of blood T cell repertoires in COVID-19. Assay used: immunoSEQ multiplex PCR; TCRdb lists only in-frame clones, some missing. The sample records fewer than 10,000 clones, 86% being singletons. The sequenced sample was peripheral blood. The receptor source for this set is a man aged 60 to 69 with acute or convalescent COVID-19. CDR3s include the opening cysteine and the closing phenylalanine or tryptophan. The D gene is left open where the match is weak.

CDR3aa,len,v_gene,j_gene,d_gene
CASSYFREAFF,11,TRBV7-2,TRBJ1-1,-
CASSWAYSNQPQHF,14,TRBV27,TRBJ1-5,-
CASADGQGKLFEAFF,15,TRBV5-1,TRBJ1-1,-
CASSSGNTEAFF,12,TRBV5-1,TRBJ1-1,-
CAISEYSPGSYNSPLHF,17,TRBV10-3,TRBJ1-6,-
CASSLATPGTEAFF,14,TRBV7-8,TRBJ1-1,-
CASSYTPGTAYGYTF,15,TRBV6-6,TRBJ1-2,TRBD1
CASKEGQGNNSPLHF,15,TRBV5-1,TRBJ1-6,TRBD1
CASSRGTGEDIQYF,14,TRBV3-1/TRBV3-2,TRBJ2-4,TRBD1
CASSSSSGLRETQYF,15,TRBV7-8,TRBJ2-5,-
CASSPTGLGTDTQYF,15,TRBV18,TRBJ2-3,-
CASSLVSGTGCTF,13,TRBV5-6,TRBJ1-2,TRBD1
CAWSVRRLEQFF,12,TRBV30,TRBJ2-1,-
CASSQTGANNEQFF,14,TRBV18,TRBJ2-1,-
CASSQESRATYYGYTF,16,TRBV14,TRBJ1-2,-
CATAGQMLNQPQHF,14,TRBV28,TRBJ1-5,TRBD1
CASSWGTSQDTQYF,14,TRBV5-1,TRBJ2-3,TRBD2
CASSRVPGTAEHSNYGYTF,19,TRBV13,TRBJ1-2,TRBD1
CAWSREGGGQPQHF,14,TRBV30,TRBJ1-5,-
CASSDRSTDTQYF,13,TRBV6-4,TRBJ2-3,-
CSVARGTSTNEKLFF,15,TRBV29-1,TRBJ1-4,-
CASSAQGSNYGYTF,14,TRBV2,TRBJ1-2,TRBD1
CASSIAGAEGTQYF,14,TRBV6-5,TRBJ2-5,TRBD2
CASSQVTGISGANVLTF,17,TRBV3-1/TRBV3-2,TRBJ2-6,-
CASSTWTLDTDTQYF,15,TRBV7-8,TRBJ2-3,-
CASSPARRSYGYTF,14,TRBV3-1/TRBV3-2,TRBJ1-2,-
CASTHSDGYTF,11,TRBV6-5,TRBJ1-2,-
CASRPQGKGVDTEAFF,16,TRBV3-1/TRBV3-2,TRBJ1-1,-
CASSGRNYGYTF,12,TRBV5-4,TRBJ1-2,-
CARSLRTGKGETQYF,15,TRBV5-3,TRBJ2-5,TRBD1
CASSRDRNTEAFF,13,TRBV14,TRBJ1-1,TRBD1
CASRLTRQSNQPQHF,15,TRBV6-5,TRBJ1-5,-
CASSVDGDRENEQFF,15,TRBV9,TRBJ2-1,TRBD1
CATSASGTSAYNEQFF,16,TRBV24-1,TRBJ2-1,TRBD2
CASSTSGDGTGELFF,15,TRBV6-4,TRBJ2-2,TRBD2